Shown below are 31 T cell receptor beta chains from a single sample sequenced in a study of shared clonotypes between healthy human individuals (dated by TCRdb to the early 2020s). Library construction relied on the immunoSEQ multiplex PCR assay. TCRdb holds this immuneACCESS table with in-frame rearrangements only. Some clones are missing; in checked studies, unresolved V genes explain under half, and the rest has no known cause. The sample table shows about 2.4 million clones, and more than 85% are seen once. 0.36% of the sample comes from the top ten. Sequencing was done on a sample of naive CD4+ T cells from PBMCs. The cell subset or site label on this specimen signifies: CD45RA+ positively selected. Source of these receptors: a young man in good health. Some clones in this sample may be carry-over from other donors' samples.

V and J are TRBV28 and TRBJ1-2, with 7 bases matching TRBD1. CDR1 and CDR2 from the germline V gene are MDHEN and SYDVKM. V was clipped by 5 bases and J by 0 bases; unmatched bases: 3. CDR3 length: 14 residues. The CDR3 bases are TGTGCCAGCAGTGGCCAGGGGGCTAACTATGGCTACACCTTC. This sequence encodes CASSGQGANYGYTF.

The chain joins TRBV5-1 to TRBJ2-1; D perhaps matches TRBD2 (6 bases). Trimming stripped 2 bases from V and 1 base from J, with 16 bases between. Germline CDR1 SGHRS, CDR2 YFSETQ. The CDR3 has 17 residues. CDR3 coding DNA: TGCGCCAGCAGCTTATACGGGAGCGCAGCGTCCTACAATGAGCAGTTCTTC. Translation gives CASSLYGSAASYNEQFF.

CDR3 DNA: TGCGCCAGCAGCTTGGCCAGTGGGCAGGGTATCACAGATACGCAGTATTTT. Residues: CASSLASGQGITDTQYF. This chain connects TRBV5-1 to TRBJ2-3; possibly TRBD1 for D (5 bases). V was shortened by 0 bases and J by 2 bases, with 16 bases between the two germline ends. Germline V gene lookup returns CDR1 SGHRS and CDR2 YFSETQ. The CDR3 is 17 residues long.

This clone came up once. At the DNA level, this CDR3 is encoded by other sequences in the same sample as well. The chain joins TRBV5-1 to TRBJ1-2; D gene uncertain. V was clipped by 0 bases and J by 0 bases, with 6 bases between them. Germline V gives CDR1 SGHRS, CDR2 YFSETQ. The CDR3 extends over 14 amino acids. The CDR3 bases are TGCGCCAGCAGCTTGGGTGGTTCTAACTATGGCTACACCTTC. Translation gives CASSLGGSNYGYTF. The full variable domain, completed using reference TRBV5-1 and TRBJ1-2, is KAGVTQTPRYLIKTRGQQVTLSCSPISGHRSVSWYQQTPGQGLQFLFEYFSETQRNKGNFPGRFSGRQFSNSRSEMNVSTLELGDSALYLCASSLGGSNYGYTFGSGTRLTVV.

The chain couples TRBV5-1 to TRBJ1-1; TRBD1 aligns across 8 bases. The junction had 8 bases not matched to a gene; V was cut back by 0 bases and J by 4 bases. Germline CDR1 is SGHRS and CDR2 is YFSETQ. The CDR3 is made up of 16 amino acids. CDR3 protein: CASSLGQGRGATEAFF. CDR3 nucleotides: TGCGCCAGCAGCTTGGGACAGGGGAGAGGAGCCACTGAAGCTTTCTTT.

The chain joins TRBV28 to TRBJ1-1; D is unclear. The V gene lost 6 bases and the J gene lost 4 bases, with 6 bases spanning the gap. CDR1 is MDHEN and CDR2 is SYDVKM in the germline V gene. The CDR3 runs to 11 residues. CDR3 loop: CASRRGTEAFF. In nucleotides, the CDR3 is TGTGCCAGCAGGCGAGGCACTGAAGCTTTCTTT.

The CDR3 DNA reads TGTGCCAGCAGGCCAAGCGGCAAGGGGGCACGGGCTAATGAAAAACTGTTTTTT. Residues: CASRPSGKGARANEKLFF. The chain carries TRBV27 and TRBJ1-4; 7 nucleotides line up with TRBD1. The CDR3 extends over 18 amino acids. Germline assignment: CDR1 MNHEY and CDR2 SMNVEV (reference sequence). J lost 3 bases, V lost 6 bases, and 16 bases had no gene match. Looking up the rest from reference TRBV27 and TRBJ1-4 gives the full variable domain: EAQVTQNPRYLITVTGKKLTVTCSQNMNHEYMSWYRQDPGLGLRQIYYSMNVEVTDKGDVPEGYKVSRKEKRNFPLILESPSPNQTSLYFCASRPSGKGARANEKLFFGSGTQLSVL.

To note about this clone: Other DNA sequences in the sample encode the same CDR3. The gene calls are TRBV9 and TRBJ2-5; D tentatively reads TRBD1 or TRBD2 (5 bases each). Trimming took off 0 bases at V and 1 base at J, with 7 bases between the two ends. Germline V gives CDR1 SGDLS, CDR2 YYNGEE. This CDR3 contains 14 residues. CDR3 DNA: TGTGCCAGCAGCGTAGTGGGGACCCAAGAGACCCAGTACTTC. It yields the protein CASSVVGTQETQYF.

The V call is TRBV5-1, the J call TRBJ2-7, with D possibly TRBD1 on 5 matching bases. Trimming shortened V by 1 base and J by 1 base, and 12 bases separated the two germline ends. This CDR3 has 15 amino acids. Germline V gene sequence: CDR1 SGHRS, CDR2 YFSETQ. CDR3 sequence reads: CASSLQGSGSYEQYF. The CDR3 DNA reads as TGCGCCAGCAGCTTGCAGGGATCGGGTTCCTACGAGCAGTACTTC.

The chain employs TRBV28 and TRBJ2-6, with 7 nucleotides matching TRBD1. CDR1 and CDR2 from the germline V gene are MDHEN and SYDVKM. V shed 6 bases, J shed 4 bases, and the junction held 3 bases outside the gene matches. This CDR3 spans 14 amino acids. CDR3 nucleotide sequence: TGTGCCAGCAGCGACAGGGCCGGGGCCAACGTCCTGACTTTC. Its protein product is CASSDRAGANVLTF.

The chain is built from TRBV5-6 and TRBJ1-5; D remains unclear. V was trimmed by 4 bases and J by 3 bases, leaving 14 bases between them. The CDR3 consists of 15 residues. The germline V gene encodes CDR1 SGHDT and CDR2 YYEEEE. The CDR3 spells CASSRRTLPNQPQHF. CDR3 coding DNA: TGTGCCAGCAGCCGGCGCACCCTCCCCAATCAGCCCCAGCATTTT. Based on the CDR3 plus reference TRBV5-6 and TRBJ1-5, the full variable domain is DAGVTQSPTHLIKTRGQQVTLRCSPKSGHDTVSWYQQALGQGPQFIFQYYEEEERQRGNFPDRFSGHQFPNYSSELNVNALLLGDSALYLCASSRRTLPNQPQHFGDGTRLSIL.

The rearrangement joins TRBV7-8 to TRBJ2-5, with D perhaps TRBD1 (7 bases). CDR1 is SGHVS, CDR2 FQNEAQ, per germline. The CDR3 covers 15 residues. Trimming shortened V by 5 bases and J by 7 bases, and 20 bases separated the two germline ends. The CDR3 coding sequence is TGTGCCAGCAGCCCAAAGACAGGGCGAGCGGGGACCCAGTACTTC. Protein: CASSPKTGRAGTQYF. Supplemented by reference TRBV7-8 and TRBJ2-5, the full variable domain reads GAGVSQSPRYKVAKRGQDVALRCDPISGHVSLFWYQQALGQGPEFLTYFQNEAQLDKSGLPSDRFFAERPEGSVSTLKIQRTQQEDSAVYLCASSPKTGRAGTQYFGPGTRLLVL.

This CDR3 is CASSDLAKNIQYF. The CDR3 DNA reads as TGTGCCAGCAGTGATCTAGCCAAAAACATTCAGTACTTC. The chain carries TRBV2 and TRBJ2-4; no clear D. CDR3 length: 13 amino acids. V was shortened by 3 bases and J by 0 bases, with 3 bases between the two germline ends. The V gene's germline CDR1 is SNHLY and CDR2 FYNNEI.

The V gene is TRBV19, the J gene TRBJ2-7; D perhaps matches TRBD1 (6 bases). Trimming shortened V by 2 bases and J by 5 bases, and 13 bases separated the two germline ends. The V gene's germline CDR1 is LNHDA and CDR2 SQIVND (reference sequence). The CDR3 loop spans 14 amino acids. This CDR3 is CASSINYRDHEQYF. CDR3 sequence (DNA): TGTGCCAGTAGTATAAATTACAGGGACCACGAGCAGTACTTC.

V is TRBV6-5 and J is TRBJ1-1; D is uncertain. V was pared by 5 bases and J by 1 base, with 8 bases between. Germline CDR1 reads MNHEY; CDR2 reads SVGAGI. The length of the CDR3 is 13 residues. CDR3 in amino acids: CASSEPTNTEAFF. The CDR3, as DNA: TGTGCCAGCAGTGAGCCGACGAACACTGAAGCTTTCTTT.

J is TRBJ1-4 and V is TRBV29-1; D perhaps matches TRBD1 (5 bases). The germline CDR1 and CDR2 sequences are SQVTM and ANQGSEA. This CDR3 spans 13 amino acids. Trimming stripped 3 bases from V and 7 bases from J, with 12 bases between. CDR3 nucleotide sequence: TGCAGCGTTGACGGGGGAGTTGGTGAAAAACTGTTTTTT. Translating gives CSVDGGVGEKLFF.

Comments on this clone: At the DNA level, this CDR3 is encoded by other sequences in the same sample as well. The chain is built from TRBV7-9 and TRBJ2-5; D is undetermined. The J call may be wrong; the DNA end is better matched by TRBJ2-7. CDR1 SEHNR and CDR2 FQNEAQ come from the germline V gene (reference sequence). This CDR3 contains 12 residues. This CDR3 is CASSLVGYEQYF. The CDR3 nucleotides are TGTGCCAGCAGCTTAGTTGGCTACGAGCAGTACTTC.

The J gene is TRBJ2-7, the V gene TRBV5-4, with D possibly TRBD1 on 6 matching bases. The CDR3 consists of 15 residues. Trimming took 3 bases from V and 7 from J, leaving 20 bases between them. The germline V gene encodes CDR1 SGHNT and CDR2 YYREEE (reference sequence). As DNA, the CDR3 is TGTGCCAGCAGCTCATCAGGGGCCCAAACCGTTGAGCAGTACTTC. This codes for CASSSSGAQTVEQYF.

This chain uses TRBV5-1 with TRBJ1-1; 8 bases are shared with TRBD1. Germline loops: CDR1 SGHRS, CDR2 YFSETQ. The CDR3 loop spans 12 amino acids. With V trimmed by 4 bases and J by 8 bases, 4 bases remained unmatched. The CDR3 bases are TGCGCCAGCAGCAAGGACAGGGCCGAAGCTTTCTTT. Amino acids: CASSKDRAEAFF.

The J gene is TRBJ2-1, the V gene TRBV5-1; 15 bases fit TRBD2. The germline gives CDR1 SGHRS, CDR2 YFSETQ. The ends lost 3 bases at V and 9 bases at J; junction bases unmatched: 4. CDR3 length: 15 residues. CDR3 protein: CASSSGLAGGTEQFF. The CDR3 DNA reads as TGCGCCAGCAGCTCCGGACTAGCGGGAGGGACTGAGCAGTTCTTC.

The V call is TRBV28, the J call TRBJ2-3; D assignment may be TRBD1 or TRBD2 (6 bases each). CDR3 size: 14 residues. The germline V gene encodes CDR1 MDHEN and CDR2 SYDVKM. V lost 5 bases and J lost 6, with 15 bases in between. CDR3 sequence (DNA): TGTGCCAGCAGTCCGGGACTTCAGGGGGATACGCAGTATTTT. Translating it yields CASSPGLQGDTQYF.

The chain combines TRBV2 with TRBJ2-2; 10 bases fit TRBD2. Germline CDR1 SNHLY, CDR2 FYNNEI. The CDR3 contains 16 residues. V lost 7 bases and J lost 6; bases outside the gene matches: 11. The CDR3 coding sequence is TGTGCCAGCACCCTCTTTGGGCTAGCGGGAGCCGGGGAGCTGTTTTTT. This codes for CASTLFGLAGAGELFF.

This chain joins TRBV19 and TRBJ2-6, with 8 bases lining up with TRBD1. This CDR3 is 17 amino acids long. V was pared by 6 bases and J by 2 bases, with 9 bases of the junction left unmatched. Germline CDR1 reads LNHDA; CDR2 reads SQIVND (reference sequence). CDR3 protein: CASRRSRGQAGANVLTF. As DNA, the CDR3 is TGTGCCAGTAGGAGATCCAGGGGGCAGGCTGGGGCCAACGTCCTGACTTTC.

Written as DNA, the CDR3 is TGCGCCAGCAGCTTGCTAGTAGCGGAATCCTACGAGCAGTACTTC. Translating gives CASSLLVAESYEQYF. The chain is built from TRBV5-1 and TRBJ2-7; the D gene is possibly TRBD2 (6 bases). Germline-derived CDR1 and CDR2 are SGHRS and YFSETQ. The CDR3 covers 15 residues. The V end lost 1 base, the J end lost 1 base, and 12 bases lay between the germline ends.

This chain links TRBV27 with TRBJ2-2, with D tentatively TRBD1 (6 bases). The ends were cut back, 2 bases at V and 1 base at J, with 14 bases in the middle. This CDR3 region has 17 residues. Germline V gene data show CDR1 as MNHEY and CDR2 as SMNVEV (reference sequence). The chain's CDR3 is CASSLEAGRGNTGELFF. The CDR3 nucleotides are TGTGCCAGCAGTTTAGAAGCTGGCAGGGGGAACACCGGGGAGCTGTTTTTT.

V is TRBV10-1 and J is TRBJ1-4, with D possibly matching TRBD1 (5 bases). CDR1 WNHNN and CDR2 SYGVQD come from the germline V gene (reference sequence). The CDR3 runs 13 residues. V lost 4 bases and J lost 3, with 6 bases in between. This CDR3 is CASSGQPNEKLFF. The CDR3 DNA is TGCGCCAGCAGTGGACAGCCTAATGAAAAACTGTTTTTT.

The chain joins TRBV7-3 to TRBJ2-3; D tentatively fits TRBD1 or TRBD2 (5 bases each). Germline CDR1 and CDR2: SGHTA and FQGTGA. V lost 2 bases, J lost 6 bases, and 15 bases lay in between. The CDR3 has 15 amino acids. CDR3 DNA sequence: TGTGCCAGCAGCTTAGGGTATCTTCGGGGCGATACGCAGTATTTT. This gives the protein CASSLGYLRGDTQYF.

The chain joins TRBV27 to TRBJ2-7; D may match TRBD1 or TRBD2 (5 bases each). This CDR3 has 14 amino acids. The ends were cut back, 7 bases at V and 6 bases at J, with 19 bases in the middle. CDR1 is MNHEY and CDR2 is SMNVEV in the germline V gene (reference sequence). CDR3 sequence reads: CASTPRPGTPEQYF. In DNA, the CDR3 is TGTGCCAGCACCCCCCGGCCCGGGACGCCCGAGCAGTACTTC.

The genes are TRBV5-1 and TRBJ2-7; 8 bases match TRBD2. Per the germline V gene, CDR1 is SGHRS and CDR2 is YFSETQ. J was trimmed by 7 bases and V by 0 bases; bases with no gene match: 9. The CDR3 length is 15 residues. The CDR3 spells CASSLAGRASGEQYF. The DNA for the CDR3 is TGCGCCAGCAGCTTGGCCGGGAGGGCCTCAGGGGAGCAGTACTTC.

The chain combines TRBV28 with TRBJ2-7; no reliable D call. Looked up from germline, CDR1 is MDHEN and CDR2 is SYDVKM. The CDR3 runs to 11 residues. V lost 6 bases, J lost 6 bases, and 9 bases lay in between. The CDR3: CASRSPSEQYF. CDR3 nucleotide sequence: TGTGCCAGCAGGTCCCCCTCCGAGCAGTACTTC. The variable domain in full, completed from reference TRBV28 and TRBJ2-7, reads DVKVTQSSRYLVKRTGEKVFLECVQDMDHENMFWYRQDPGLGLRLIYFSYDVKMKEKGDIPEGYSVSREKKERFSLILESASTNQTSMYLCASRSPSEQYFGPGTRLTVT.

The chain links TRBV6-1 to TRBJ1-5; unclear D gene. In germline, CDR1 is MNHNS, CDR2 SASEGT. Between the trimmed V and J ends, which lost 8 bases and 2 bases, there was a span of 10 bases. The CDR3 is made up of 13 amino acids. As DNA, the CDR3 is TGTGCCAGCGCCGTGGGTGGCAATCAGCCCCAGCATTTT. This sequence encodes CASAVGGNQPQHF.